This note documents a single T cell receptor beta chain sequence. Its antigen is not identified. The data are from a study of T cells expressing NK-cell markers. Study-level information: Sorted T-cell subsets CD3+CD56+NKG2C+, CD3+CD56+NKG2C- and CD3+CD56-NKG2C+ were TCR beta-sequenced. Study results and caveats: In four donors, dominant clonotypes made up about 25-60.1% of CD3+CD56-NKG2C+ cells.

TCRdb reprocessed the 5' RACE reads; each CDR3 protein has one entry and no DNA is given. The sample holds about 460,000 distinct CDR3 sequences. This TCR was recovered from a woman aged 50 to 65 in good health. Material: blood T cells: a sorted CD56 or NKG2C T cell subset, CD4+ or CD8+ T cells, or bulk PBMC T cells (not recorded which).

CDR3: CASSQSLGLGNNEQFF. The chain employs TRBV6-2 or TRBV6-3 and TRBJ2-1; lacking DNA, the TRBD2 call made by TCRdb goes unchecked. Germline V gives CDR1 MNHEY, CDR2 SVGEGT. This CDR3 spans 16 amino acids.